The 25 T cell receptor beta chains below all came from one sample that was sequenced in a study of early T cells in non-severe SARS-CoV-2 infection. TCRdb used MiXCR to reprocess the 5' RACE reads, holding one entry per CDR3 protein. The table has some 71,000 distinct CDR3 sequences, over 9.5% seen once. The sequencing used whole blood, collected at baseline. The receptors come from an adult who was a healthcare worker with PCR-confirmed SARS-CoV-2 infection or an uninfected control (not recorded which).

CDR3 residues: CASSSGLAGGFSYNEQFF. In nucleotides, the CDR3 is TGCGCCAGCAGCTCGGGACTAGCGGGGGGCTTCTCCTACAATGAGCAGTTCTTC. The rearrangement links TRBV5-1 to TRBJ2-1; 15 bases fit TRBD2. Germline trimming cut 3 bases from V and 0 bases from J; bases unmatched to any gene: 4. Germline-derived CDR1 and CDR2 are SGHRS and YFSETQ. The CDR3 contains 18 residues.

The chain has TRBV19 and TRBJ2-7, with D possibly being TRBD2 (6 bases). CDR1 is LNHDA, CDR2 SQIVND, per germline (reference sequence). The V gene lost 9 bases and the J gene lost 4 bases, with 16 bases spanning the gap. CDR3 length: 13 residues. The CDR3 DNA is TGTGCCAGCCGGGGAGGCGGAGATTACGAGCAGTACTTC. This codes for CASRGGGDYEQYF.

The chain joins TRBV20-1 to TRBJ1-5; D not resolved. V was trimmed by 1 base and J by 8 bases, leaving 9 bases between them. CDR3 length equals 12 residues. The germline gives CDR1 DFQATT, CDR2 SNEGSKA (reference sequence). CDR3 amino acids: CSARGVEEPQHF. CDR3 bases: TGCAGTGCTAGAGGCGTAGAGGAGCCCCAGCATTTT.

As DNA, the CDR3 is TGTGCCAGCAGTTGGGGGGTCTACAATGAGCAGTTCTTC. It yields the protein CASSWGVYNEQFF. This rearrangement joins TRBV6-1 to TRBJ2-1; TRBD2 might be the D (6 bases). This CDR3 spans 13 amino acids. Germline V gives CDR1 MNHNS, CDR2 SASEGT. Trimming stripped 5 bases from V and 3 bases from J, with 8 bases between.

This clonotype was observed many times. This rearrangement joins TRBV7-9 to TRBJ2-3, with no clear D. This CDR3 contains 15 residues. Germline lookup yields CDR1 SEHNR and CDR2 FQNEAQ (reference sequence). The V end was cut by 4 bases, the J end by 0 bases, with 11 bases between. CDR3 amino acids: CASSSTAKSTDTQYF. CDR3 nucleotides: TGTGCCAGCAGCTCCACAGCCAAAAGCACAGATACGCAGTATTTT.

J is TRBJ2-7 and V is TRBV12-3 or TRBV12-4; tentative D call: TRBD2 (7 bases). Trimming pared 8 bases from V and 5 bases from J, leaving 22 bases between. The CDR3 length is 15 residues. This chain's CDR3 is CASRRAGGRFDEQYF. The CDR3 region has the DNA TGTGCCAGCCGTAGGGCCGGGGGGCGATTTGACGAGCAGTACTTC.

This rearrangement joins TRBV5-1 to TRBJ1-6, with D perhaps matching TRBD1 (5 bases). V lost 2 bases and J 7 bases, leaving 10 bases between the germline ends. Germline values: CDR1 SGHRS, CDR2 YFSETQ. The CDR3 has 14 amino acids. The DNA of the CDR3 is TGCGCCAGCAGCTTAGACGGGGGAAATTCACCCCTCCACTTT. Translated, it gives CASSLDGGNSPLHF.

This clonotype occurred a few times. The chain couples TRBV2 to TRBJ2-3; D is uncertain. This CDR3 comprises 12 residues. In germline, CDR1 is SNHLY, CDR2 FYNNEI. Trimming left V 2 bases short and J 6 bases short, with 6 bases between. CDR3 DNA: TGTGCCAGCAGTGAATTCGATGATACGCAGTATTTT. Its translation: CASSEFDDTQYF. Full variable domain (rest looked up from reference TRBV2 and TRBJ2-3): EPEVTQTPSHQVTQMGQEVILRCVPISNHLYFYWYRQILGQKVEFLVSFYNNEISEKSEIFDDQFSVERPDGSNFTLKIRSTKLEDSAMYFCASSEFDDTQYFGPGTRLTVL.

This clonotype has just a few counts. J is TRBJ1-3 and V is TRBV7-2; D is uncertain. Germline V CDR1 and CDR2: SGHTA, FQGNSA. The CDR3 extends over 14 amino acids. V lost 5 bases and J lost 0, with 8 bases in between. The CDR3 is CASSPQRSGNTIYF. The CDR3 nucleotides are TGTGCCAGCAGCCCACAGCGCTCTGGAAACACCATATATTTT.

This clonotype was recorded once. The gene calls are TRBV6-5 and TRBJ2-4; 10 nucleotides align to TRBD2. Per the germline V gene, CDR1 is MNHEY and CDR2 is SVGAGI. V lost 5 bases, J lost 0 bases, and 7 bases stayed unmatched. The CDR3 covers 17 residues. CDR3 sequence (DNA): TGTGCCAGCAGTCCTCGGACTAGCGGTTTAGCCAAAAACATTCAGTACTTC. Amino acid sequence: CASSPRTSGLAKNIQYF.

There are a few counts of this clonotype. V is TRBV11-2 and J is TRBJ2-1; 7 bases fit TRBD1. V lost 1 base and J lost 2; bases outside the gene matches: 2. Germline lookup yields CDR1 SGHAT and CDR2 FQNNGV. The CDR3 contains 15 residues. The chain's CDR3 is CASSLVGQAYNEQFF. CDR3 nucleotides: TGTGCCAGCAGCTTAGTTGGACAGGCCTACAATGAGCAGTTCTTC.

This clonotype was seen only a few times. The chain uses TRBV20-1 and TRBJ2-1, with 9 bases aligning to TRBD2. Germline trimming cut 4 bases from V and 13 bases from J; bases unmatched to any gene: 14. The CDR3 is made up of 14 amino acids. The germline V gene has CDR1 DFQATT and CDR2 SNEGSKA (reference sequence). CDR3 DNA: TGCAGTGCTATTGAAACCGGGACTAGCAAGCCCCAGTTCTTC. It specifies CSAIETGTSKPQFF.

This clonotype came up a few times. The V and J genes are TRBV3-1 and TRBJ2-2, with a possible D match to TRBD1 (5 bases). The CDR3 is 16 amino acids. CDR1 is LGHDT and CDR2 is YNNKEL in the germline V gene (reference sequence). The V end lost 3 bases, the J end lost 3 bases, and 14 bases lay between the germline ends. CDR3 DNA: TGTGCCAGCAGCCATGGCGACAGCGCCTACACCGGGGAGCTGTTTTTT. This encodes CASSHGDSAYTGELFF. The full variable domain, in which reference TRBV3-1 and TRBJ2-2 provide the parts outside the CDR3, is DTAVSQTPKYLVTQMGNDKSIKCEQNLGHDTMYWYKQDSKKFLKIMFSYNNKELIINETVPNRFSPKSPDKAHLNLHINSLELGDSAVYFCASSHGDSAYTGELFFGEGSRLTVL.

This clonotype was seen ten or more times. The chain uses TRBV18 and TRBJ2-7, with 13 nucleotides matching TRBD2. The V and J ends lost 5 bases and 2 bases, in that order; junction bases with no gene match: 6. Germline-derived CDR1 and CDR2 are KGHSH and LQKENI. CDR3 length: 16 amino acids. The CDR3, as DNA: TGTGCCAGCTCAAGAGGACTAGCGGGAGTCACCTACGAGCAGTACTTC. Translation gives CASSRGLAGVTYEQYF.

This chain links TRBV12-3 or TRBV12-4 with TRBJ1-2; 7 bases fit TRBD1. The CDR3 is made up of 13 amino acids. The ends lost 6 bases at V and 7 bases at J; junction bases unmatched: 8. As DNA, the CDR3 is TGTGCCAGCAGCCTGGGACAGACCGTTGGCTACACCTTC. It yields the protein CASSLGQTVGYTF.

The CDR3 protein is CASGRGTDTQYF. CDR3 DNA: TGTGCCAGCGGCAGGGGCACAGATACGCAGTATTTT. The chain carries TRBV28 and TRBJ2-3; tentatively, D is TRBD1 (5 bases). Germline V CDR1 and CDR2: MDHEN, SYDVKM. This CDR3 region has 12 residues. V was cut by 8 bases and J by 1 base, with 7 bases left in between.

The chain joins TRBV24-1 to TRBJ1-2; D is perhaps TRBD1 (5 bases). CDR1 KGHDR and CDR2 SFDVKD come from the germline V gene. Trimming left V 2 bases short and J 5 bases short, with 11 bases between. The CDR3 contains 14 residues. CDR3 DNA sequence: TGTGCCACCAGTGATTGGGGGACTGAATATGGCTACACCTTC. Protein: CATSDWGTEYGYTF.

This clonotype was counted at least ten times. The V gene is TRBV27, the J gene TRBJ2-1; 11 nucleotides agree with TRBD2. Germline values: CDR1 MNHEY, CDR2 SMNVEV (reference sequence). V gave up 6 bases and J gave up 4 bases; unmatched junction bases: 5. CDR3 length equals 15 residues. As DNA, the CDR3 is TGTGCCAGCAGCATTACTAGCGGGAGTTACAATGAGCAGTTCTTC. This codes for CASSITSGSYNEQFF.

The chain recombines TRBV3-1 with TRBJ2-7; TRBD2 matches at 9 bases. Germline CDR1 LGHDT, CDR2 YNNKEL (reference sequence). The CDR3 length is 15 residues. V gave up 1 base and J gave up 5 bases; unmatched junction bases: 6. CDR3 in amino acids: CASSQVSSGVNEQYF. The DNA for the CDR3 is TGTGCCAGCAGCCAAGTTTCTAGCGGGGTCAACGAGCAGTACTTC.

V is TRBV19 and J is TRBJ2-3, with D uncertain. The CDR3 totals 13 residues. The ends were cut back, 5 bases at V and 2 bases at J, with 8 bases in the middle. From germline, CDR1 is LNHDA and CDR2 SQIVND (reference sequence). CDR3 residues: CASSAKFTDTQYF. DNA of the CDR3: TGTGCCAGTAGTGCCAAGTTCACAGATACGCAGTATTTT.

This clonotype showed up many times. The rearrangement links TRBV7-3 to TRBJ2-2; 9 nucleotides agree with TRBD1. Germline CDR1 SGHTA, CDR2 FQGTGA. The CDR3 runs to 16 residues. The V and J ends lost 3 bases and 6 bases, in that order; junction bases with no gene match: 8. The CDR3 sequence is CASSFSGTGTSGELFF. CDR3 bases: TGTGCCAGCAGCTTCTCGGGGACAGGGACGTCCGGGGAGCTGTTTTTT.

This clonotype was counted only a few times. The V gene is TRBV5-1, the J gene TRBJ1-1; D remains ambiguous. This CDR3 is built from 14 residues. V was pared by 0 bases and J by 1 base, with 7 bases between. Per the germline V gene, CDR1 is SGHRS and CDR2 is YFSETQ. This CDR3 is CASSLAAENTEAFF. The DNA of the CDR3 is TGCGCCAGCAGCTTGGCCGCAGAGAACACTGAAGCTTTCTTT.

This clonotype showed up just a few times. V usage is TRBV11-2 and J usage is TRBJ2-1; 10 nucleotides line up with TRBD2. The CDR3 length is 15 residues. V lost 5 bases to trimming and J lost 6 bases; unmatched junction nucleotides: 7. Germline CDR1 and CDR2: SGHAT and FQNNGV. The chain's CDR3 is CASSGPGLAFNEQFF. The CDR3 DNA reads TGTGCCAGCAGCGGACCGGGACTAGCGTTCAATGAGCAGTTCTTC. Combining the CDR3 with reference TRBV11-2 and TRBJ2-1 gives the whole variable domain EAGVAQSPRYKIIEKRQSVAFWCNPISGHATLYWYQQILGQGPKLLIQFQNNGVVDDSQLPKDRFSAERLKGVDSTLKIQPAKLEDSAVYLCASSGPGLAFNEQFFGPGTRLTVL.

V gene TRBV12-3 or TRBV12-4 combines with J gene TRBJ1-5; D gene uncertain. This CDR3 is built from 14 residues. With 3 bases removed from V and 5 bases from J, the gap between germline ends came to 11 bases. The CDR3, as DNA: TGTGCCAGCAGTTTCCGGCAGGAAGATCAGCCCCAGCATTTT. Protein sequence: CASSFRQEDQPQHF.

The V call is TRBV14, the J call TRBJ2-5; a possible D gene is TRBD2 (5 bases). Trimming removed 4 bases at V and 7 bases at J, with 7 bases between. Per germline, CDR1 SGHDN and CDR2 FVKESK. The CDR3 has 11 residues. The CDR3 DNA sequence: TGTGCCAGCAGCCCCGAGGGGACCCAGTACTTC. Translated, it gives CASSPEGTQYF.